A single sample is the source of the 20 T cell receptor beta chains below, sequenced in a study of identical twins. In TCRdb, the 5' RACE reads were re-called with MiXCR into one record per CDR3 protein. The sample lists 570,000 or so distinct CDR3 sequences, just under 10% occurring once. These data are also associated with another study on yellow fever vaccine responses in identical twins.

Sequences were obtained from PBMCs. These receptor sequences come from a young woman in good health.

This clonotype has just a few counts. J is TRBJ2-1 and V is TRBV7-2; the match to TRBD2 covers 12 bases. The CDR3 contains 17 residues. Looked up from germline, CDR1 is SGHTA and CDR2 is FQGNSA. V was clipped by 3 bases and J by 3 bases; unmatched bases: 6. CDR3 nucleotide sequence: TGTGCCAGCAGCTTGTACCTGACTAGCGGGGGCTACAATGAGCAGTTCTTC. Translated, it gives CASSLYLTSGGYNEQFF.

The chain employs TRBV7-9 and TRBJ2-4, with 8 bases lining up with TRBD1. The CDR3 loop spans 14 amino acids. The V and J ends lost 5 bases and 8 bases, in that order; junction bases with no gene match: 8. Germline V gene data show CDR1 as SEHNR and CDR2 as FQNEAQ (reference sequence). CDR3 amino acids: CASSTSGQVDIQYF. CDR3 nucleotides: TGTGCCAGCAGCACATCGGGACAGGTCGACATTCAGTACTTC.

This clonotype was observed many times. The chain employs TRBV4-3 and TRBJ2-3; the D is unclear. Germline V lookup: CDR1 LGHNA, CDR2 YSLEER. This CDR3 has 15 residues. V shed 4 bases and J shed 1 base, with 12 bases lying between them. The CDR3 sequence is CASSPSRLGTDTQYF. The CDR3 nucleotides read TGCGCCAGCAGCCCGTCGAGGCTAGGCACAGATACGCAGTATTTT.

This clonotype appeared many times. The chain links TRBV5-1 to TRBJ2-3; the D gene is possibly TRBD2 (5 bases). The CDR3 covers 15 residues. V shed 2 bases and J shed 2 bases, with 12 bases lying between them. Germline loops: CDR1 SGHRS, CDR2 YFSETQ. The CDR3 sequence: CASSFGGGFTDTQYF. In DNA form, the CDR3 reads TGCGCCAGCAGCTTCGGCGGAGGATTCACAGATACGCAGTATTTT. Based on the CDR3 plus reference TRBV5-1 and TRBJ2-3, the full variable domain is KAGVTQTPRYLIKTRGQQVTLSCSPISGHRSVSWYQQTPGQGLQFLFEYFSETQRNKGNFPGRFSGRQFSNSRSEMNVSTLELGDSALYLCASSFGGGFTDTQYFGPGTRLTVL.

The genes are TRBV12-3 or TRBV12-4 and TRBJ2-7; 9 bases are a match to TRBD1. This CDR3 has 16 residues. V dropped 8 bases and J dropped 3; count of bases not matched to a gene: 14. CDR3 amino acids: CASGRDRDTIYYEQYF. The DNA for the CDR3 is TGTGCCAGCGGGAGGGACAGGGATACGATTTACTACGAGCAGTACTTC.

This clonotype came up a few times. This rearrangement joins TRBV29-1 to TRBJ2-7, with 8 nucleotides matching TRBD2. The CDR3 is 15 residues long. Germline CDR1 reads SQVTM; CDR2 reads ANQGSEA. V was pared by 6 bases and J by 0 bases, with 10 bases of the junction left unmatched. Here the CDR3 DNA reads TGCAGCGTCCTACGAGGTAGCGGGAACTCCTACGAGCAGTACTTC. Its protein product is CSVLRGSGNSYEQYF.

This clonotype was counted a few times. The CDR3 sequence is CASVTAGATGELFF. CDR3 DNA: TGTGCCAGCGTTACTGCGGGCGCCACCGGGGAGCTGTTTTTT. This rearrangement joins TRBV6-2 or TRBV6-3 to TRBJ2-2; the D gene is possibly TRBD2 (5 bases). Trimming removed 8 bases at V and 4 bases at J, with 14 bases between. Germline V lookup: CDR1 MNHEY, CDR2 SVGEGT. The CDR3 has 14 amino acids.

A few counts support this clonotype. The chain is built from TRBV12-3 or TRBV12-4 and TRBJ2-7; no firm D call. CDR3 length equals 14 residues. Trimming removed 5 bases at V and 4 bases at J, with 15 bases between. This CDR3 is CASSRGPVRYEQYF. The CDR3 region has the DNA TGTGCCAGCAGTCGTGGGCCGGTTAGATACGAGCAGTACTTC.

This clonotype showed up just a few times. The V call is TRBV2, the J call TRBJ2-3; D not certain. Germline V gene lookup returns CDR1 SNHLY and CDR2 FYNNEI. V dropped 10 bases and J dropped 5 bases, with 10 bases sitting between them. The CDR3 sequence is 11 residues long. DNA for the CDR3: TGTGCCATCGCGAATGGAGATACGCAGTATTTT. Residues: CAIANGDTQYF.

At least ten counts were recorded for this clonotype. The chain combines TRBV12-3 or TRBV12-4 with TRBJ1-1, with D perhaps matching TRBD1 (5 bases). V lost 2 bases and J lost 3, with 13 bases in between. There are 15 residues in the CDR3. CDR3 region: CASSLLGRGDTEAFF. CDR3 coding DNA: TGTGCCAGCAGTTTATTGGGGAGAGGGGACACTGAAGCTTTCTTT.

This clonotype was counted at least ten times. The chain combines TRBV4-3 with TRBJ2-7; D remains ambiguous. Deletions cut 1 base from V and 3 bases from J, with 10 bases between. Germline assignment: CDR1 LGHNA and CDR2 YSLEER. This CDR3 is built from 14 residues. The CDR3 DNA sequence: TGCGCCAGCAGCCAAGGTGTAACCGGCTACGAGCAGTACTTC. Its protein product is CASSQGVTGYEQYF.

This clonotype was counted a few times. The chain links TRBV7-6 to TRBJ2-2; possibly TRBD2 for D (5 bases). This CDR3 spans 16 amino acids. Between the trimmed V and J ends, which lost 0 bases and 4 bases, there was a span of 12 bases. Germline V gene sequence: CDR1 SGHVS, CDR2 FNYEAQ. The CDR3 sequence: CASSLAALAVTGELFF. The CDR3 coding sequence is TGTGCCAGCAGCTTAGCTGCTCTAGCCGTCACCGGGGAGCTGTTTTTT.

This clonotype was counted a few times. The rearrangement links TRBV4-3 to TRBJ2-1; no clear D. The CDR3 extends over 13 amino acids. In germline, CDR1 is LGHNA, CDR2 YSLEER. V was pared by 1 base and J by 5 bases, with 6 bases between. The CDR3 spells CASSQAYDNEQFF. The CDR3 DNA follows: TGCGCCAGCAGCCAAGCCTATGACAATGAGCAGTTCTTC.

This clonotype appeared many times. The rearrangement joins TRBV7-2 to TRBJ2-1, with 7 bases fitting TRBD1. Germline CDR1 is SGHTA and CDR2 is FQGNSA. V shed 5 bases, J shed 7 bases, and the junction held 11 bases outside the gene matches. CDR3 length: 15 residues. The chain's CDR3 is CASSRQGILGNEQFF. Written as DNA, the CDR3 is TGTGCCAGCAGCCGACAGGGTATTTTAGGGAATGAGCAGTTCTTC.

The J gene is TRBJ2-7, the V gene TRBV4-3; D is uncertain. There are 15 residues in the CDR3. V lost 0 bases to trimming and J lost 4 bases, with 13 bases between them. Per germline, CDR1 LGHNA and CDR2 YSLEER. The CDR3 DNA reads TGCGCCAGCAGCCAAGATCCAACCTCTCAATACGAGCAGTACTTC. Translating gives CASSQDPTSQYEQYF.

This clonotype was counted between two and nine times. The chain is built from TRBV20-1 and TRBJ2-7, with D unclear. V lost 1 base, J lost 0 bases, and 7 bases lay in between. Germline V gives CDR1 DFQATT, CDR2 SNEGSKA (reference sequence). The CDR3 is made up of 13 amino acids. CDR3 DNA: TGCAGTGCTAGAGTTTGGCTCTCCTACGAGCAGTACTTC. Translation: CSARVWLSYEQYF.

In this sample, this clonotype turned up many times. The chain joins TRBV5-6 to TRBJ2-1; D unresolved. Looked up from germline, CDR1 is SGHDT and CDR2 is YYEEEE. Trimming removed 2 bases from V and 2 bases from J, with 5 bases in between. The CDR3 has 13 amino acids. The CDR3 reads CASSFGTYNEQFF. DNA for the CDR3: TGTGCCAGCAGCTTCGGCACCTACAATGAGCAGTTCTTC.

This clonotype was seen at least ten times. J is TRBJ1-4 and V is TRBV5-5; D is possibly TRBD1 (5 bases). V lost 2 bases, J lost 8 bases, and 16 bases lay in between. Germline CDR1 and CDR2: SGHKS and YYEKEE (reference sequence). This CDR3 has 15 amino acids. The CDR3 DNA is TGTGCCAGCAGCTTCGGCGGGGGAGGAGGGGAAAAACTGTTTTTT. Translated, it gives CASSFGGGGGEKLFF.

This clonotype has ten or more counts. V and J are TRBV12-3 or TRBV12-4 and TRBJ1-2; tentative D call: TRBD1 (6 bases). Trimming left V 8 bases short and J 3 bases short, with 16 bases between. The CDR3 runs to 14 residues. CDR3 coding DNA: TGTGCCAGCCGTCCAGGGGCCGCCGACTATGGCTACACCTTC. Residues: CASRPGAADYGYTF.

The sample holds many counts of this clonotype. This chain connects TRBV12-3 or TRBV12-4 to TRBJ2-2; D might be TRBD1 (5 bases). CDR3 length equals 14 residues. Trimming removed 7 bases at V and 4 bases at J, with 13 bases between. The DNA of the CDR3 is TGTGCCAGCACCTACGGACAAGGCACCGGGGAGCTGTTTTTT. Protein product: CASTYGQGTGELFF.